This T cell receptor beta chain was recovered during a study of breast tumors, draining lymph nodes, adjacent tissues. V was shortened by 3 bases and J by 2 bases, with 10 bases between the two germline ends. Germline CDR1 MNHEY, CDR2 SMNVEV (reference sequence). The CDR3 totals 14 residues. TCRdb re-called the multiplex PCR reads with MiXCR, one entry per CDR3 protein. In the table there are roughly 80,000 distinct CDR3 sequences, roughly a fifth of which are singletons. Breast cancer patients provided tissue from their axillary draining lymph nodes. Study-wide points: Tumor repertoires ranked between lymph nodes and nontumor tissue in diversity, with V and J gene preferences. Tumor T cell lymph node origin was a supported hypothesis, not proven.

Notes on this clonotype: Its matching antigen is unknown.

This rearrangement joins TRBV27 to TRBJ1-2; D is undetermined. The receptor was derived from a female donor with breast cancer. Some clones in this sample may be carry-over from other donors' samples. The source material was axillary lymph node tissue. The CDR3 region has the DNA TGTGCCAGCAGTTTTAGGCCTTGGAACTATGGCTACACCTTC. Protein: CASSFRPWNYGYTF.